A selection of T cell receptor beta chains follows, all from one sample in a study of early T cells in non-severe SARS-CoV-2 infection. TCRdb called the 5' RACE reads again in MiXCR, with one record for every CDR3 protein. The table lists about 30,000 distinct CDR3 sequences, around 5.9% of them singletons. Sequencing was carried out using whole blood. The receptors derive from an adult who was a healthcare worker with PCR-confirmed SARS-CoV-2 infection or an uninfected control (not recorded which). The CDR3 runs from the conserved cysteine through the conserved F or W. D genes are given only for firm matches. Not every row has a clone size; where given, it reads once, few, many or a size class.

J gene: TRBJ2-1; V gene: TRBV4-1; clone size: many; D gene: TRBD2; CDR3 DNA: TGCGCCAGCAGCCAAGGACTAGCAGAATCCTACAATGAGCAGTTCTTC; CDR3 protein: CASSQGLAESYNEQFF
J gene: TRBJ1-3; V gene: TRBV27; clone size: many; D gene: -; CDR3 DNA: TGTGCCAGCGGGGTTTCTGGAAACACCATATATTTT; CDR3 protein: CASGVSGNTIYF
J gene: TRBJ2-7; V gene: TRBV6-2/TRBV6-3; clone size: many; D gene: TRBD1; CDR3 DNA: TGTGCCAGCAGCCCCACACTCGTCTTGACAGGGGTTAACTACGAGCAGTACTTC; CDR3 protein: CASSPTLVLTGVNYEQYF
J gene: TRBJ2-1; V gene: TRBV30; clone size: many; D gene: -; CDR3 DNA: TGTGCCTGGAGTGCCCTATACTCCATAACGCGGGGAAATGAGCAGTTCTTC; CDR3 protein: CAWSALYSITRGNEQFF
J gene: TRBJ2-1; V gene: TRBV12-3/TRBV12-4; clone size: many; D gene: TRBD2; CDR3 DNA: TGTGCCAGCAGTCCGACTAGCGGAGGTAGGGAGCAGTTCTTC; CDR3 protein: CASSPTSGGREQFF
J gene: TRBJ1-1; V gene: TRBV29-1; clone size: many; D gene: -; CDR3 DNA: TGCAGCGTTCCTAATCGGGGGAAAGTAGATACTGAAGCTTTCTTT; CDR3 protein: CSVPNRGKVDTEAFF
J gene: TRBJ2-7; V gene: TRBV7-2; clone size: many; D gene: -; CDR3 DNA: TGTGCCAGCAGCTCGGACATTGTAAGGAACGAGCAGTACTTC; CDR3 protein: CASSSDIVRNEQYF
J gene: TRBJ2-2; V gene: TRBV11-3; clone size: few; D gene: -; CDR3 DNA: TGTGCCAGCACCCCGGGATCGGGCACCGGGGAGCTGTTTTTT; CDR3 protein: CASTPGSGTGELFF
J gene: TRBJ2-4; V gene: TRBV11-2; clone size: many; D gene: -; CDR3 DNA: TGTGCCAGCAGCCCGGGACTCTTAGCCAAAAACATTCAGTACTTC; CDR3 protein: CASSPGLLAKNIQYF
J gene: TRBJ1-5; V gene: TRBV6-5; clone size: -; D gene: TRBD1; CDR3 DNA: TGTGCCAGCAGTGAATACAGGGGGGCAGCCCAGCATTTT; CDR3 protein: CASSEYRGAAQHF
J gene: TRBJ1-2; V gene: TRBV10-3; clone size: -; D gene: -; CDR3 DNA: TGTGCCATCAAGGCACTTTATGGCTACACCTTC; CDR3 protein: CAIKALYGYTF
J gene: TRBJ1-5; V gene: TRBV19; clone size: many; D gene: -; CDR3 DNA: TGTGCCAGTAGTACATGGGGCAATCAGCCCCAGCATTTT; CDR3 protein: CASSTWGNQPQHF
J gene: TRBJ1-2; V gene: TRBV27; clone size: medium-sized; D gene: -; CDR3 DNA: TGTGCCAGCAGCCCCAAGGTGCAGGGAAATGGCTACACCTTC; CDR3 protein: CASSPKVQGNGYTF
J gene: TRBJ2-1; V gene: TRBV11-2; clone size: -; D gene: -; CDR3 DNA: TGTGCCAGCAGCTTAGGGACTAACTACAATGAGCAGTTCTTC; CDR3 protein: CASSLGTNYNEQFF
J gene: TRBJ1-1; V gene: TRBV6-2/TRBV6-3; clone size: few; D gene: -; CDR3 DNA: TGTGCCAGCAGTTACCCCCCACCCTTGGGCACTGAAGCTTTCTTT; CDR3 protein: CASSYPPPLGTEAFF
J gene: TRBJ2-1; V gene: TRBV5-1; clone size: many; D gene: -; CDR3 DNA: TGCGCCAGCAGCTTGGCCGGGTCTGTCTCCTACAATGAGCAGTTCTTC; CDR3 protein: CASSLAGSVSYNEQFF
J gene: TRBJ1-2; V gene: TRBV18; clone size: many; D gene: TRBD1; CDR3 DNA: TGTGCCAGCTCACAGGGGGCAGGCGGCTACACCTTC; CDR3 protein: CASSQGAGGYTF
J gene: TRBJ1-6; V gene: TRBV12-3/TRBV12-4; clone size: -; D gene: -; CDR3 DNA: TGTGCCAGCAGTTCGGGAACAGGGAGTTCACCCCTCCACTTT; CDR3 protein: CASSSGTGSSPLHF
J gene: TRBJ2-6; V gene: TRBV5-6; clone size: many; D gene: TRBD1; CDR3 DNA: TGTGCCAGCAGCTTCACAGGGGCGCGAGGGGCCAACGTCCTGACTTTC; CDR3 protein: CASSFTGARGANVLTF
J gene: TRBJ2-4; V gene: TRBV6-5; clone size: many; D gene: -; CDR3 DNA: TGTGCCAGCAGTTACTCGAAACAGGGTTGGGGCATTCAGTACTTC; CDR3 protein: CASSYSKQGWGIQYF
J gene: TRBJ2-1; V gene: TRBV3-1; clone size: many; D gene: -; CDR3 DNA: TGTGCCAGCAGCCAAGGACCTGTTAGGAAGGAGCAGTTCTTC; CDR3 protein: CASSQGPVRKEQFF